This T cell receptor (beta chain) derives from a study of CD8+ T cells in alopecia areata. Study overall: Graft recipients were approximately 6-11-week-old female C3H/HeJ mice, and donor skin originated from approximately 6-12-month-old C3H/HeJ mice with spontaneous alopecia. Broader study findings: Scalp samples also yield sequences of resident alphabeta T cells from normal skin. An increase in clonality over normal scalp was evident in lesional scalp, especially alopecia totalis/universalis. TCR sharing was clearer in mice than between patients, perhaps partly owing to patient HLA diversity.

Comment on this clone: What it recognizes is unknown. The listed genes are named as in mouse. The CDR3 end is not reached by the read, which stops 4 residues before it; the germline J gene fills it in.

The CDR3 totals 15 residues. V trimming: 0 bases; J trimming: 5 bases; junction bases outside the gene matches: 3. Germline V gives CDR1 NSQYPW, CDR2 LRSPGD (reference sequence). The authors extracted RNA and reverse transcribed it into cDNA as the sequencing template. The table came from immunoSEQ multiplex PCR; TCRdb's copy has only in-frame clones and leaves some out. This sample has around 100,000 clones, each found more than once. Source material: lesional skin. This receptor was identified in a C3H/HeJ mouse with alopecia areata. The MHC haplotype recorded for the strain is H2-k. This sequence joins TRBV1 and TRBJ2-1, with 8 bases fitting TRBD2. CDR3 DNA, as far as it was read: TGCACCTGCAGTGCAGATACTGGGGGTGATGCT. Residues: CTCSADTGGDA. The whole CDR3 region reads CTCSADTGGDAEQFF.